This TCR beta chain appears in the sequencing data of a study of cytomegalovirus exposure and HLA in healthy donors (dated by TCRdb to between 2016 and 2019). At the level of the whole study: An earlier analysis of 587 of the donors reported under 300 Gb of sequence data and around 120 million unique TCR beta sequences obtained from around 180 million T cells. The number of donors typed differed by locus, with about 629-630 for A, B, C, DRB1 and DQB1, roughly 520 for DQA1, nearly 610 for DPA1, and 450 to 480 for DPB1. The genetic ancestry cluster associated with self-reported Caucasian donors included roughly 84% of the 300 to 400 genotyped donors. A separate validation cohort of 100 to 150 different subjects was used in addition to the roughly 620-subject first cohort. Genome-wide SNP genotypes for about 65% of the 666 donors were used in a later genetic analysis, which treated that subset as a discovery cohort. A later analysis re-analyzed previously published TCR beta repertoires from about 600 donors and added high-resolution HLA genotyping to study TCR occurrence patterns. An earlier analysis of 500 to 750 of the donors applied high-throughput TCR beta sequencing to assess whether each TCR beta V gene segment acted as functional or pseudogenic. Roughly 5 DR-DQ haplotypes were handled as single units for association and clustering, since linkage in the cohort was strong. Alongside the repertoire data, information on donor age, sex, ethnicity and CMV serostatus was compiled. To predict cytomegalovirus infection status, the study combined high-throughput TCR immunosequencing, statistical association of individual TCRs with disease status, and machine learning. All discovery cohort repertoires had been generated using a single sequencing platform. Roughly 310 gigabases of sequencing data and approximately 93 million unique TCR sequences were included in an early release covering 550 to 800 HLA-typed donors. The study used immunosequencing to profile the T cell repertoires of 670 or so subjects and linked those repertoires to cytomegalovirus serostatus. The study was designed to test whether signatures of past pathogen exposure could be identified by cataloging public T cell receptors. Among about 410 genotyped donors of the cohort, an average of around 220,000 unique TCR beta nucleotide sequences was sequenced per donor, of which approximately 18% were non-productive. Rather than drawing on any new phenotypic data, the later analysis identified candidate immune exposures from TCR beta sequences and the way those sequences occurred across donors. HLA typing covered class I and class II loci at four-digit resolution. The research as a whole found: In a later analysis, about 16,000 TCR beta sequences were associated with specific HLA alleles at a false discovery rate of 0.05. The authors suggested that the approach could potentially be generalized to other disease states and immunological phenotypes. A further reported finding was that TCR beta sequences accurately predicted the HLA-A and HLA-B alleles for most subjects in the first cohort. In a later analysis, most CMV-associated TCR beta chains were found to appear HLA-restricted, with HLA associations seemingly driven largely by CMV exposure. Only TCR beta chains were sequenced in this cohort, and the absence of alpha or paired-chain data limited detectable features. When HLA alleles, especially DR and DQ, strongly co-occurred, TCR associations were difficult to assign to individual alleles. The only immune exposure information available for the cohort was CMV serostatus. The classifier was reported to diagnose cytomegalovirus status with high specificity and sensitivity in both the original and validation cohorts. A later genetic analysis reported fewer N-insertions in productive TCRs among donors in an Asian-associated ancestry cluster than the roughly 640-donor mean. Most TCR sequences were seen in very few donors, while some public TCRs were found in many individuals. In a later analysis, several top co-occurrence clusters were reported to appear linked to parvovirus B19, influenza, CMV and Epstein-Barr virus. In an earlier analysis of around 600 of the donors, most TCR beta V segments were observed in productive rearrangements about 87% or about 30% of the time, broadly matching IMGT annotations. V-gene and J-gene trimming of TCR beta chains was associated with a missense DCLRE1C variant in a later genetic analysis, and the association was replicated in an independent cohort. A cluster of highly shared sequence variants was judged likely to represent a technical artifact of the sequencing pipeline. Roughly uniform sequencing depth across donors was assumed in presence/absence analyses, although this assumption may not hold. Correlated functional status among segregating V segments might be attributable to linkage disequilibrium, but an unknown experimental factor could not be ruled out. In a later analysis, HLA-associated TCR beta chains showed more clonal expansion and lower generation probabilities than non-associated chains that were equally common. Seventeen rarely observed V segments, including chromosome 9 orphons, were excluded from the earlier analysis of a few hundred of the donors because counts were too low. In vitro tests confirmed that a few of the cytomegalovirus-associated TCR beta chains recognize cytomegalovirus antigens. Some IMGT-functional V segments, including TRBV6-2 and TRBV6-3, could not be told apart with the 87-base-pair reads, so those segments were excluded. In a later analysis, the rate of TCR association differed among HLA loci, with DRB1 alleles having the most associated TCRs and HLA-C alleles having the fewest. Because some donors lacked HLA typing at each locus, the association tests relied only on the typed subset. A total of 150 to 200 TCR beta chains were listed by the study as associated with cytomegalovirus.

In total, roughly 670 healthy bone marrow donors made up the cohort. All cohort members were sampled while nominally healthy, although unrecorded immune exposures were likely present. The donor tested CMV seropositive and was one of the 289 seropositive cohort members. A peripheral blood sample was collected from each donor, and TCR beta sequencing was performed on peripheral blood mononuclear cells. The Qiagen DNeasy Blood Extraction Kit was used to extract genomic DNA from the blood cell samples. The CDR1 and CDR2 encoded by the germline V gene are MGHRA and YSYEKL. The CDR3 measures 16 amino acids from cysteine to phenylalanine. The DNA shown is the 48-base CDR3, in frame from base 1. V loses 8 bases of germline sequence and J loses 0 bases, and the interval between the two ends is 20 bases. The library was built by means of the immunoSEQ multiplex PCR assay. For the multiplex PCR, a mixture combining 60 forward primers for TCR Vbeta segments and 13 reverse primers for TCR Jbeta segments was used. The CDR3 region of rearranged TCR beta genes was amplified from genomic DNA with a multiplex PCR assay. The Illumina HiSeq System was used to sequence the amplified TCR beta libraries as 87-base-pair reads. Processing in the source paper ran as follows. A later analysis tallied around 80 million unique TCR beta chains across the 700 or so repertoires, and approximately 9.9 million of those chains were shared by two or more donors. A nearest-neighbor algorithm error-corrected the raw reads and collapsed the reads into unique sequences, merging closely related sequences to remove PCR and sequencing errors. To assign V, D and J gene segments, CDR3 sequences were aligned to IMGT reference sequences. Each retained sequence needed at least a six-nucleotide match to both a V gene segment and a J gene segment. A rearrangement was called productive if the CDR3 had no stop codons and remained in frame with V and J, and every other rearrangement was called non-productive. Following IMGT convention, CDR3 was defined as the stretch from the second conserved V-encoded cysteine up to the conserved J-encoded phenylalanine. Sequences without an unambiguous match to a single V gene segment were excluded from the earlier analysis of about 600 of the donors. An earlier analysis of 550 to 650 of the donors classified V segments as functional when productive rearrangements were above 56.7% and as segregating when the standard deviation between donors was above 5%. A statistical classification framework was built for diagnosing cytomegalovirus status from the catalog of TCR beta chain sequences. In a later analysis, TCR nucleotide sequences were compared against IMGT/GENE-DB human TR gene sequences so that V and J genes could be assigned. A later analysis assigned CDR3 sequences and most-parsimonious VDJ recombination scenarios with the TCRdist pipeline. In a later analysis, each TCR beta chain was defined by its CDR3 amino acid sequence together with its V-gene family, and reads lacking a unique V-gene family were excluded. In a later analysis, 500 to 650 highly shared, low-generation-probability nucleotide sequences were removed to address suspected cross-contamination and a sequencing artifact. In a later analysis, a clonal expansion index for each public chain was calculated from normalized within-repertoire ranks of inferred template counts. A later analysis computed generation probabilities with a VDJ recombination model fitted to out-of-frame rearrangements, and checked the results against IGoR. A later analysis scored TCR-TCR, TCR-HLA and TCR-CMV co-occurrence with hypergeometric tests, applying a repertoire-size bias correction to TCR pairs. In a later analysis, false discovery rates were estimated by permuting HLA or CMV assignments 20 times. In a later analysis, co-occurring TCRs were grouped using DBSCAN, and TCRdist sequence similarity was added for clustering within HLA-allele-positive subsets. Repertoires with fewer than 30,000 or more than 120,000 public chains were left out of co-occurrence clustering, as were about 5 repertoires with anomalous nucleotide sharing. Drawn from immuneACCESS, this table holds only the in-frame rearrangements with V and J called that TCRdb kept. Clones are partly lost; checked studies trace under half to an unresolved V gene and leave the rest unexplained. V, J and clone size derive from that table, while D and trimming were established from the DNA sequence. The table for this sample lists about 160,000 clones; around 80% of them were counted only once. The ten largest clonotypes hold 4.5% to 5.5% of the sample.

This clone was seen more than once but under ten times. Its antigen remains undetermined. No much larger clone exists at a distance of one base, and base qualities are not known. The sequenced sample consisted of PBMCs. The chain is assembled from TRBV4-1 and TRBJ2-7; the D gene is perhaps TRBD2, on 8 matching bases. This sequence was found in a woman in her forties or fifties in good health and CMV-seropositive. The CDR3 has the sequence CASFFWRGDSSYEQYF. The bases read TGCGCCAGCTTTTTCTGGCGGGGGGACAGCTCCTACGAGCAGTACTTC.